The 25 T cell receptor beta chains given below trace back to one sample, sequenced in a study of shared clonotypes between healthy human individuals. Profiled with immunoSEQ multiplex PCR; TCRdb holds only in-frame clones, not every one. Altogether about 2,200,000 clones are present, roughly 91% being singletons, with the ten largest covering over 1.5%. Only CD45RO-negative cells positively selected for CCR7 counted as naive CD8 cells, so terminally differentiated effector memory CD45RA+ cells were excluded. Sequenced: naive CD8+ T cells from PBMCs. The receptors derive from a young man in good health. Some clones in this sample may be carry-over from other donors' samples.

The chain is built from TRBV7-8 and TRBJ2-3, with TRBD2 identical over 14 bases. Trimming took 5 bases from V and 1 from J; bases not matched to a gene: 8. CDR1 SGHVS and CDR2 FQNEAQ come from the germline V gene. The CDR3 spans 18 residues. The CDR3 region is CASSPGLAGEEGTDTQYF. Here the CDR3 DNA reads TGTGCCAGCAGCCCGGGACTAGCGGGAGAGGAAGGCACAGATACGCAGTATTTT.

CDR3 sequence reads: CSVPGTSGINEQFF. The CDR3 nucleotides are TGCAGCGTCCCCGGGACTAGCGGGATCAATGAGCAGTTCTTC. The chain uses TRBV29-1 and TRBJ2-1; 13 bases line up with TRBD2. This CDR3 has 14 amino acids. Trimming took 6 bases from V and 6 from J; bases not matched to a gene: 5. Germline-derived CDR1 and CDR2 are SQVTM and ANQGSEA.

V gene TRBV5-6 combines with J gene TRBJ2-1; D uncertain. Germline V CDR1 and CDR2: SGHDT, YYEEEE. The CDR3 extends over 16 amino acids. The V end lost 3 bases, the J end lost 5 bases, and 18 bases lay between the germline ends. The CDR3 region is CASSWLLVGNNNEQFF. CDR3 sequence (DNA): TGTGCCAGCAGCTGGCTACTCGTTGGCAATAACAATGAGCAGTTCTTC.

This chain joins TRBV7-2 and TRBJ2-1; 11 bases line up with TRBD1. Germline V lookup: CDR1 SGHTA, CDR2 FQGNSA. This CDR3 contains 20 residues. V dropped 0 bases and J dropped 8; count of bases not matched to a gene: 18. CDR3 DNA sequence: TGTGCCAGCAGCTTAGCGACTCGGACAGGGGGCTATGGGGGATTGGATGAGCAGTTCTTC. Amino acids: CASSLATRTGGYGGLDEQFF.

As to this clone: Other DNA sequences in the same sample also yield this CDR3. The V gene is TRBV9, the J gene TRBJ2-7; TRBD2 aligns across 9 bases. Unmatched junction bases numbered 4, after V lost 4 bases and J lost 2 bases. The germline V gene has CDR1 SGDLS and CDR2 YYNGEE. This CDR3 region has 14 residues. As DNA, the CDR3 is TGTGCCAGCAGCCCTAGCGGGGCCACCTACGAGCAGTACTTC. It specifies CASSPSGATYEQYF.

This chain uses TRBV5-5 with TRBJ2-3; 9 nucleotides agree with TRBD1. The CDR3 runs to 15 residues. V shed 5 bases and J 5 bases; nucleotides not matched to a gene: 9. Germline V CDR1 and CDR2: SGHKS, YYEKEE (reference sequence). The CDR3 nucleotides read TGTGCCAGCAGTTTATGGGGACAGGGTTTAGATACGCAGTATTTT. Translated: CASSLWGQGLDTQYF.

The chain links TRBV27 to TRBJ2-1, with no clear D. The CDR3 has 13 residues. Germline V CDR1 and CDR2: MNHEY, SMNVEV (reference sequence). V shed 3 bases and J shed 5 bases, with 8 bases lying between them. The CDR3 sequence is CASSLAINNEQFF. In DNA form, the CDR3 reads TGTGCCAGCAGTTTGGCCATCAACAATGAGCAGTTCTTC.

Worth noting for this clone: Other DNA sequences of this sample code for an identical CDR3. The chain has TRBV18 and TRBJ1-2; 8 bases line up with TRBD1. Germline lookup yields CDR1 KGHSH and CDR2 LQKENI. This CDR3 comprises 14 residues. J gave up 2 bases and V 3 bases, and 2 bases lay outside the gene matches. The CDR3: CASSPGQGNYGYTF. CDR3 bases: TGTGCCAGCTCACCCGGACAGGGAAACTATGGCTACACCTTC.

The chain joins TRBV19 to TRBJ1-2; 10 bases agree with TRBD1. Germline lookup yields CDR1 LNHDA and CDR2 SQIVND (reference sequence). This CDR3 spans 14 amino acids. J gave up 3 bases and V 6 bases, and 4 bases lay outside the gene matches. This chain's CDR3 is CASRGTGDHYGYTF. The CDR3 DNA reads as TGTGCCAGTAGGGGGACAGGGGACCACTATGGCTACACCTTC.

The rearrangement joins TRBV2 to TRBJ1-2, with D perhaps TRBD1 (6 bases). CDR3 length: 15 amino acids. V was shortened by 8 bases and J by 4 bases, with 20 bases between the two germline ends. Germline lookup yields CDR1 SNHLY and CDR2 FYNNEI. The CDR3 reads CASDLGRGAGYGYTF. The CDR3 DNA reads TGTGCCAGCGACCTCGGTAGGGGGGCGGGCTATGGCTACACCTTC.

The chain uses TRBV27 and TRBJ1-2, with no clear D. The CDR3 has 15 residues. The germline V and J ends were trimmed by 2 bases and 7 bases, with 17 bases remaining between them. Germline CDR1 is MNHEY and CDR2 is SMNVEV (reference sequence). CDR3 in DNA: TGTGCCAGCAGTTTAATCCCGGGGATGAGTGGTGGCTACACCTTC. Protein: CASSLIPGMSGGYTF.

A note on this clone: This sample includes further DNA sequences coding for the same CDR3. The V and J genes are TRBV7-9 and TRBJ2-7; D not certain. Trimming removed 2 bases from V and 0 bases from J, with 8 bases in between. CDR3 size: 14 residues. The germline gives CDR1 SEHNR, CDR2 FQNEAQ (reference sequence). The CDR3 coding sequence is TGTGCCAGCAGCTTATTACGCAGCTCCTACGAGCAGTACTTC. It is translated as CASSLLRSSYEQYF.

This clone was counted between two and nine times. This chain joins TRBV10-3 and TRBJ1-1; D is perhaps TRBD1 (6 bases). Germline values: CDR1 ENHRY, CDR2 SYGVKD. The CDR3 covers 12 residues. V shed 10 bases and J shed 3 bases, with 12 bases lying between them. CDR3 sequence: CATRGADTEAFF. As DNA, the CDR3 is TGTGCCACCCGGGGGGCGGACACTGAAGCTTTCTTT.

J is TRBJ2-7 and V is TRBV6-5; D is unclear. Germline V gives CDR1 MNHEY, CDR2 SVGAGI. Trimming shortened V by 9 bases and J by 2 bases, and 17 bases separated the two germline ends. This CDR3 spans 14 amino acids. CDR3 in amino acids: CASKSRAKAYEQYF. In DNA, the CDR3 is TGTGCCAGTAAAAGCCGGGCCAAAGCCTACGAGCAGTACTTC.

The rearrangement links TRBV27 to TRBJ1-2; TRBD1 aligns across 10 bases. Germline V lookup: CDR1 MNHEY, CDR2 SMNVEV (reference sequence). CDR3 size: 12 residues. The V gene end was trimmed by 10 bases and the J gene end by 8 bases; junction bases not matched to a gene: 7. CDR3 in amino acids: CATRTGGRGYTF. The CDR3 bases are TGTGCCACACGGACAGGGGGTAGGGGCTACACCTTC.

This clone was seen more than once but under ten times. The chain couples TRBV2 to TRBJ1-1, with TRBD1 as a possible D gene (5 bases). Germline CDR1 is SNHLY and CDR2 is FYNNEI. V was cut by 8 bases and J by 0 bases, with 13 bases left in between. This CDR3 has 14 residues. The CDR3 DNA reads as TGTGCCAGCTCGAGACAGCCGATGAACACTGAAGCTTTCTTT. It yields the protein CASSRQPMNTEAFF.

V and J are TRBV9 and TRBJ2-2; D assignment may be TRBD1 or TRBD2 (5 bases each). Germline-derived CDR1 and CDR2 are SGDLS and YYNGEE. CDR3 size: 16 residues. The V gene lost 2 bases and the J gene lost 6 bases, with 17 bases spanning the gap. The chain's CDR3 is CASSVTGARVPGELFF. CDR3 coding DNA: TGTGCCAGCAGCGTGACCGGGGCCAGGGTTCCCGGGGAGCTGTTTTTT.

This sequence joins TRBV28 and TRBJ1-1; D is perhaps TRBD1 (6 bases). Germline V gene data show CDR1 as MDHEN and CDR2 as SYDVKM. V lost 4 bases to trimming and J lost 5 bases, with 8 bases between them. The CDR3 is 12 amino acids. The CDR3, as DNA: TGTGCCAGCAGTTCCGGACAGACTGAAGCTTTCTTT. It yields the protein CASSSGQTEAFF.

DNA of the CDR3: TGTGCCAGCAGTCCTCCCGGGGGGTATTATAGCAATCAGCCCCAGCATTTT. Residues: CASSPPGGYYSNQPQHF. The J gene is TRBJ1-5, the V gene TRBV6-4; possible D gene TRBD1, 5 bases. Germline V gene sequence: CDR1 MRHNA, CDR2 SNTAGT. Trimming took off 5 bases at V and 0 bases at J, with 17 bases between the two ends. The CDR3 contains 17 residues.

The gene calls are TRBV13 and TRBJ2-5; weak D call: TRBD2 (6 bases). Germline CDR1 is PRHDT and CDR2 is FYEKMQ (reference sequence). Trimming pared 3 bases from V and 5 bases from J, leaving 13 bases between. The CDR3 totals 14 residues. The CDR3 here is CASSFTLEGETQYF. The CDR3 bases are TGTGCCAGCAGCTTTACTCTGGAGGGGGAGACCCAGTACTTC.

This sequence joins TRBV15 and TRBJ2-7; no clear D gene. In germline, CDR1 is LNHNV, CDR2 YYDKDF (reference sequence). V shed 3 bases and J shed 6 bases, with 15 bases lying between them. The CDR3 has 14 amino acids. This chain's CDR3 is CATSSGGHSPEQYF. The CDR3 bases are TGTGCCACCAGCAGCGGCGGCCACTCCCCCGAGCAGTACTTC.

CDR3 DNA sequence: TGTGCCAGCCGTTCCCAAGCTCAAGGGACATCTAATGAAAAACTGTTTTTT. Its translation is CASRSQAQGTSNEKLFF. The chain couples TRBV27 to TRBJ1-4, with D possibly TRBD1 on 6 matching bases. Germline lookup yields CDR1 MNHEY and CDR2 SMNVEV (reference sequence). The V end lost 8 bases, the J end lost 3 bases, and 22 bases lay between the germline ends. CDR3 length equals 17 residues.

This clone was seen a few times. Distinct nucleotide sequences in the sample also encode this CDR3. The V call is TRBV18, the J call TRBJ2-1; D remains ambiguous. The CDR3 spans 12 residues. V was pared by 2 bases and J by 4 bases, with 3 bases between. Germline V gives CDR1 KGHSH, CDR2 LQKENI. CDR3: CASSPGYNEQFF. DNA for the CDR3: TGTGCCAGCTCACCAGGATACAATGAGCAGTTCTTC.

This clone is a singleton in its sample. The V and J genes are TRBV10-3 and TRBJ1-5; 11 bases line up with TRBD1. The V gene's germline CDR1 is ENHRY and CDR2 SYGVKD. This CDR3 is built from 14 residues. J was trimmed by 6 bases and V by 5 bases; bases with no gene match: 3. The CDR3 loop is CAISPGQGVQPQHF. In DNA form, the CDR3 reads TGTGCCATCAGTCCGGGACAGGGGGTTCAGCCCCAGCATTTT.

This clone came up once. The chain has TRBV28 and TRBJ2-7; tentative D call: TRBD2 (5 bases). Germline loops: CDR1 MDHEN, CDR2 SYDVKM. The CDR3 is 13 residues long. Trimming took 5 bases from V and 0 from J, leaving 8 bases between them. As DNA, the CDR3 is TGTGCCAGCAGTCGACTAAGCTCCTACGAGCAGTACTTC. Protein: CASSRLSSYEQYF.